The 11 T cell receptor beta chains below come from one sample, sequenced in a study of blood T cell repertoires in COVID-19. Profiled with immunoSEQ multiplex PCR; TCRdb holds only in-frame clones, not every one. This table holds around 270,000 clones, approximately 85% found once. The sequenced sample was peripheral blood. The receptor set was obtained from a human donor with COVID-19, enrolled during active disease. The donor label of this sample is uncertain.

V and J are TRBV9 and TRBJ1-6; D may be TRBD1 (6 bases). CDR3 length equals 17 residues. Trimming removed 3 bases from V and 5 bases from J, with 18 bases in between. Germline CDR1 and CDR2: SGDLS and YYNGEE. The CDR3 DNA reads as TGTGCCAGCAGCGGACCGATGGGGGGGCGAAATAATTCACCCCTCCACTTT. Protein sequence: CASSGPMGGRNNSPLHF.

The chain recombines TRBV21-1 with TRBJ1-6; the table gives TRBD1 as D, unverified against the DNA. TRBV21-1 is a listed pseudogene. CDR3 length: 12 residues. The CDR3 reads CASSNRGSPLHF. CDR3 coding DNA: TGTGCCAGCAGCAACAGGGGATCACCCCTCCACTTT.

This clone has a single count. The chain employs TRBV7-9 and TRBJ2-1; TRBD2 is a possible D gene (5 bases). CDR3 length: 17 residues. Germline V gene lookup returns CDR1 SEHNR and CDR2 FQNEAQ (reference sequence). V lost 5 bases and J lost 1, with 18 bases in between. The DNA for the CDR3 is TGTGCCAGCAGCCGTTCCCTGGGAGCGCCTTCCTACAATGAGCAGTTCTTC. Translated: CASSRSLGAPSYNEQFF.

This CDR3 reads CASSQEETQYF. The CDR3 DNA reads TGTGCCAGTAGCCAGGAAGAGACCCAGTACTTC. The rearrangement joins TRBV19 to TRBJ2-5; no reliable D call. V lost 6 bases, J lost 3 bases, and 5 bases lay in between. Looked up from germline, CDR1 is LNHDA and CDR2 is SQIVND (reference sequence). The length of the CDR3 is 11 residues.

This rearrangement joins TRBV4-1 to TRBJ1-4; possibly TRBD1 for D (6 bases). CDR3 length: 16 amino acids. Germline lookup yields CDR1 MGHRA and CDR2 YSYEKL. Trimming cost V 3 bases and J 4 bases, with 15 bases left between them. CDR3 DNA: TGCGCCAGCAGCCAGAATCCGGACAGCCGTAATGAAAAACTGTTTTTT. Residues: CASSQNPDSRNEKLFF.

The V and J genes are TRBV7-9 and TRBJ1-1; perhaps TRBD1 as D (5 bases). Trimming cost V 0 bases and J 4 bases, with 12 bases left between them. The germline gives CDR1 SEHNR, CDR2 FQNEAQ (reference sequence). The CDR3 sequence is 15 residues long. The CDR3 DNA reads TGTGCCAGCAGCTTAGCATCAGGGTTTATCACTGAAGCTTTCTTT. Protein sequence: CASSLASGFITEAFF.

J is TRBJ1-1 and V is TRBV28; no clear D. Germline V gene sequence: CDR1 MDHEN, CDR2 SYDVKM. The CDR3 spans 11 residues. V gave up 5 bases and J gave up 9 bases, with 10 bases separating them. The CDR3 nucleotides read TGTGCCAGCAGTACACAACAGAAAGCTTTCTTT. It encodes CASSTQQKAFF.

The chain is built from TRBV27 and TRBJ1-5; the D gene is possibly TRBD1 (5 bases). The germline CDR1 and CDR2 sequences are MNHEY and SMNVEV (reference sequence). CDR3 size: 14 residues. V lost 8 bases and J 4 bases, leaving 15 bases between the germline ends. The CDR3 DNA reads TGTGCCAGCCGGATCACAGGTGAGAATCAGCCCCAGCATTTT. This encodes CASRITGENQPQHF.

The chain carries TRBV9 and TRBJ2-7; 8 bases map to TRBD2. The CDR3 is made up of 15 amino acids. V lost 4 bases and J lost 0; bases outside the gene matches: 6. In germline, CDR1 is SGDLS, CDR2 YYNGEE. The CDR3 region is CASSRGTSSSYEQYF. The CDR3 region has the DNA TGTGCCAGCAGCAGAGGGACTAGTAGCTCCTACGAGCAGTACTTC.

V gene TRBV6-6 combines with J gene TRBJ2-1; D ambiguous. This CDR3 spans 13 amino acids. Germline CDR1 reads MNHNY; CDR2 reads SVGAGI (reference sequence). Between the trimmed V and J ends, which lost 2 bases and 7 bases, there was a span of 9 bases. The CDR3 is CASSYVYANEQFF. The DNA of the CDR3 is TGTGCCAGCAGTTACGTCTATGCTAATGAGCAGTTCTTC.

This clone appeared a few times. V usage is TRBV24-1 and J usage is TRBJ1-6; the D is unclear. The CDR3 has 14 residues. V shed 5 bases and J shed 0 bases, with 4 bases lying between them. CDR1 is KGHDR and CDR2 is SFDVKD in the germline V gene. Here the CDR3 reads CATSASSYNSPLHF. As DNA, the CDR3 is TGTGCCACCAGTGCGAGCTCCTATAATTCACCCCTCCACTTT.